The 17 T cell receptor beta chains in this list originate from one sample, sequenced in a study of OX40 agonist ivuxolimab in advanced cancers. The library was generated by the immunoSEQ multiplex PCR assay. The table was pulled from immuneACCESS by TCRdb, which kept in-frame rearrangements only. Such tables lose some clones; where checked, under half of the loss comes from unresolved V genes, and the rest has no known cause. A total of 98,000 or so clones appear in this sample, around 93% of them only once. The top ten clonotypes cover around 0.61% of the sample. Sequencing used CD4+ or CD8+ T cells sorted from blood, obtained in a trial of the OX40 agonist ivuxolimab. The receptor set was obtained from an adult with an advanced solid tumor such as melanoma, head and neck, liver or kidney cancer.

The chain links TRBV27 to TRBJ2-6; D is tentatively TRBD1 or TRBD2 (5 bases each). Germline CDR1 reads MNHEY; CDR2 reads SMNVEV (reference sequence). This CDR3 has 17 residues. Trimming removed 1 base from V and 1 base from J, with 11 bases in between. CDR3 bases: TGTGCCAGCAGTTTATATACGGGGCGGTCTGGGGCCAACGTCCTGACTTTC. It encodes CASSLYTGRSGANVLTF.

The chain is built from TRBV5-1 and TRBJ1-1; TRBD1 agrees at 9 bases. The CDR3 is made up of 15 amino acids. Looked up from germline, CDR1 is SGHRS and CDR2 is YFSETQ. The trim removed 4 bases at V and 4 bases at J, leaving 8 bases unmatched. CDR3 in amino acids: CASSVPGQGSTEAFF. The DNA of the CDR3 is TGCGCCAGCAGCGTGCCGGGACAGGGTAGCACTGAAGCTTTCTTT.

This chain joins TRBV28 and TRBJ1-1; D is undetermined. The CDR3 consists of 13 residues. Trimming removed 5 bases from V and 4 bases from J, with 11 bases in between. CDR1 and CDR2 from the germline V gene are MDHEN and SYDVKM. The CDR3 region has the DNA TGTGCCAGCAGTGCCGACGAACTCACTGAAGCTTTCTTT. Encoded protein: CASSADELTEAFF.

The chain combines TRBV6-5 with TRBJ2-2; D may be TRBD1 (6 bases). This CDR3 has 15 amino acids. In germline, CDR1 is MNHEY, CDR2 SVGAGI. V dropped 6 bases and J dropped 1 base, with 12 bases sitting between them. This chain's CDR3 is CASSYRDGNTGELFF. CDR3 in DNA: TGTGCCAGCAGCTACAGGGATGGGAACACCGGGGAGCTGTTTTTT.

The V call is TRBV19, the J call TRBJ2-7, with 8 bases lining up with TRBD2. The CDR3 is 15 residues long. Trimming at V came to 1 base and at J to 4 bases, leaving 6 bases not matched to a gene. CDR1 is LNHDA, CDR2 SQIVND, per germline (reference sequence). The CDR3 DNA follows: TGTGCCAGTAGTATAGGGCGGGGGGCTTCGTACGAGCAGTACTTC. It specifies CASSIGRGASYEQYF. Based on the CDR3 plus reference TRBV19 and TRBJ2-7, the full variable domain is DGGITQSPKYLFRKEGQNVTLSCEQNLNHDAMYWYRQDPGQGLRLIYYSQIVNDFQKGDIAEGYSVSREKKESFPLTVTSAQKNPTAFYLCASSIGRGASYEQYFGPGTRLTVT.

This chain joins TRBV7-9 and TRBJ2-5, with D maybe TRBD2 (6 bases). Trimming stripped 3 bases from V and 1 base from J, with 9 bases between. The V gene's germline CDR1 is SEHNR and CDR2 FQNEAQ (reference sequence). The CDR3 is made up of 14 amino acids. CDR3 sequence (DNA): TGTGCCAGCAGCTTTTCCGGGGGCCAAGAGACCCAGTACTTC. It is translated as CASSFSGGQETQYF. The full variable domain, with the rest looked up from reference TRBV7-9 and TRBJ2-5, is DTGVSQNPRHKITKRGQNVTFRCDPISEHNRLYWYRQTLGQGPEFLTYFQNEAQLEKSRLLSDRFSAERPKGSFSTLEIQRTEQGDSAMYLCASSFSGGQETQYFGPGTRLLVL.

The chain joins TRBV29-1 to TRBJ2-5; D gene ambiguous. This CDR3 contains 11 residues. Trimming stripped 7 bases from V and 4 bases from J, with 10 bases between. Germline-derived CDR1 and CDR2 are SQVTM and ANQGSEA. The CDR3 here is CSGLVRETQYF. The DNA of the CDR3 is TGCAGCGGCCTGGTCCGAGAGACCCAGTACTTC.

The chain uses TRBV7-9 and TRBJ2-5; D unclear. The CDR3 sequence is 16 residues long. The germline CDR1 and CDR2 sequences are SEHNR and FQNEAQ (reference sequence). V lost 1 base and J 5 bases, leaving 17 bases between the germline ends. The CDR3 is CASSLVHQIPRETQYF. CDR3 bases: TGTGCCAGCAGCTTAGTTCACCAAATCCCCAGGGAGACCCAGTACTTC.

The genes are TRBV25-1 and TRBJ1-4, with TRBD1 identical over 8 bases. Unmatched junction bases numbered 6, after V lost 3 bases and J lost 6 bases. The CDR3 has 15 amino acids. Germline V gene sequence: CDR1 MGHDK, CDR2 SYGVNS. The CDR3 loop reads CASSDSGGAYEKLFF. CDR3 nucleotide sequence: TGTGCCAGCAGTGACTCAGGGGGCGCTTATGAAAAACTGTTTTTT.

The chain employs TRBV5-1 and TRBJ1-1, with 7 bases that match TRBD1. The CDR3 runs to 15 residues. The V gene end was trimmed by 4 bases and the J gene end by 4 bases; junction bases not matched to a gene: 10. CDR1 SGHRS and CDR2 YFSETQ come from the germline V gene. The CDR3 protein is CASSIQGFGGTEAFF. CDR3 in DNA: TGCGCCAGCAGCATACAGGGGTTTGGAGGCACTGAAGCTTTCTTT.

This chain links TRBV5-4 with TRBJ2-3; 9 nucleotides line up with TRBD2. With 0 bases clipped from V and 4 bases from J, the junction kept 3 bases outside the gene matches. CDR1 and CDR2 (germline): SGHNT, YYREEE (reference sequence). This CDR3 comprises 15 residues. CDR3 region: CASSLAGGGADTQYF. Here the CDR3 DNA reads TGTGCCAGCAGCTTGGCGGGCGGGGGGGCAGATACGCAGTATTTT.

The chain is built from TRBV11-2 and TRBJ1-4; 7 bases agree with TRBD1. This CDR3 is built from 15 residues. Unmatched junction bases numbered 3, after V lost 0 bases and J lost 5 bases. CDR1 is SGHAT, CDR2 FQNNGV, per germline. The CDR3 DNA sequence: TGTGCCAGCAGCTTAGACGGCAGGGGGAATGAAAAACTGTTTTTT. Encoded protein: CASSLDGRGNEKLFF.

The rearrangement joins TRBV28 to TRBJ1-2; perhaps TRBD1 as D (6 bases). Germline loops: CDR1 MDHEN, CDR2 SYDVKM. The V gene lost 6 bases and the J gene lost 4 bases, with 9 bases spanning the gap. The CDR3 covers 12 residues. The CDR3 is CASRGDTYGYTF. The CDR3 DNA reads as TGTGCCAGCAGGGGGGACACCTATGGCTACACCTTC.

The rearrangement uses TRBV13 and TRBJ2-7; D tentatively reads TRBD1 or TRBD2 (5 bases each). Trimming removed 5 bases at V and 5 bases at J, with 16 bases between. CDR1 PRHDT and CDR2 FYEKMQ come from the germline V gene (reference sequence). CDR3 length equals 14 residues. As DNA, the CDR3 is TGTGCCAGCAGCGGGGGTCTAGCCCCCCACGAGCAGTACTTC. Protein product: CASSGGLAPHEQYF.

The CDR3 nucleotides are TGTGCCAGTAGTATTCTAACCGGAGCTGGAAACACCATATATTTT. The encoded protein is CASSILTGAGNTIYF. The V call is TRBV19, the J call TRBJ1-3; D unresolved. V gave up 3 bases and J gave up 2 bases, with 11 bases separating them. The CDR3 length is 15 residues. CDR1 is LNHDA and CDR2 is SQIVND in the germline V gene (reference sequence).

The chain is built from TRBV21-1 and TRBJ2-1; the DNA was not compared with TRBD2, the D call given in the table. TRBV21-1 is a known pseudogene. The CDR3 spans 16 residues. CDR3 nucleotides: TGTGCCAGCAGCAAAGTCTGGCTAGCGGGGGTCGCTGAGCAGTTCTTC. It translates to CASSKVWLAGVAEQFF.

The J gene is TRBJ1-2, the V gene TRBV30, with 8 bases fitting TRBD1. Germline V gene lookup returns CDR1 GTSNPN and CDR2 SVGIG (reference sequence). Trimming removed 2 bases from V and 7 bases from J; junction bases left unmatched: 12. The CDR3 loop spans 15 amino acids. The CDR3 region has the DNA TGTGCCTGGAGTTTTACCGGGACAGGCTTCTCTGGCTACACCTTC. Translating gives CAWSFTGTGFSGYTF.